Each of the 21 T cell receptor beta chains below was sequenced from the same sample in a study of OX40 agonist ivuxolimab in advanced cancers. Some clones are missing from TCRdb's copy, which holds only in-frame ones; the method was immunoSEQ multiplex PCR. The profile covers more than 60,000 clones, with 86% appearing a single time and approximately 1.2% taken by the ten largest. This material consisted of CD4+ or CD8+ T cells sorted from blood, taken in a trial of the OX40 agonist ivuxolimab. Source of these receptors: an adult with an advanced solid tumor such as melanoma, head and neck, liver or kidney cancer.

The chain couples TRBV9 to TRBJ1-1, with no clear D. Trimming removed 6 bases from V and 4 bases from J, with 16 bases in between. Germline CDR1 SGDLS, CDR2 YYNGEE. The CDR3 length is 14 residues. The CDR3 sequence is CASNLLASFTEAFF. DNA for the CDR3: TGTGCCAGCAACCTGTTGGCCAGTTTCACTGAAGCTTTCTTT.

The V and J genes are TRBV18 and TRBJ2-7; D tentatively reads TRBD1 or TRBD2 (5 bases each). V lost 0 bases, J lost 1 base, and 16 bases lay in between. The CDR3 totals 17 residues. Germline V gene data show CDR1 as KGHSH and CDR2 as LQKENI. CDR3 in DNA: TGTGCCAGCTCACCACCGGTCGGGGCGGAAGGATCCTACGAGCAGTACTTC. This codes for CASSPPVGAEGSYEQYF.

This clone was recorded only once. The V and J genes are TRBV2 and TRBJ1-6; D ambiguous. The CDR3 runs to 12 residues. The V gene's germline CDR1 is SNHLY and CDR2 FYNNEI. The ends were cut back, 5 bases at V and 5 bases at J, with 4 bases in the middle. CDR3 bases: TGTGCCAGCAGTCCTAATAATTCACCCCTCCACTTT. Translating gives CASSPNNSPLHF.

This rearrangement joins TRBV18 to TRBJ2-3; 8 bases agree with TRBD1. The junction had 4 bases not matched to a gene; V was cut back by 6 bases and J by 2 bases. CDR1 KGHSH and CDR2 LQKENI come from the germline V gene. The CDR3 is 14 residues long. In DNA, the CDR3 is TGTGCCAGCTCGGGGGACAGGAACACAGATACGCAGTATTTT. Residues: CASSGDRNTDTQYF. Full variable domain (remainder filled in from reference TRBV18 and TRBJ2-3): NAGVMQNPRHLVRRRGQEARLRCSPMKGHSHVYWYRQLPEEGLKFMVYLQKENIIDESGMPKERFSAEFPKEGPSILRIQQVVRGDSAAYFCASSGDRNTDTQYFGPGTRLTVL.

The gene calls are TRBV6-1 and TRBJ2-1; the D is unclear. Germline V CDR1 and CDR2: MNHNS, SASEGT. The CDR3 loop spans 12 amino acids. Trimming removed 6 bases from V and 3 bases from J, with 6 bases in between. Here the CDR3 DNA reads TGTGCCAGCAGAAACAGCTACAATGAGCAGTTCTTC. It is translated as CASRNSYNEQFF.

In its sample, this clone was seen a few times. This sequence joins TRBV6-1 and TRBJ1-6; D is undetermined. Germline values: CDR1 MNHNS, CDR2 SASEGT. V gave up 3 bases and J gave up 9 bases, with 15 bases separating them. The CDR3 length is 15 residues. CDR3 loop: CASSDSRVFSSPLHF. The CDR3 DNA reads TGTGCCAGCAGTGATTCGAGGGTTTTTAGTTCACCCCTCCACTTT.

The chain has TRBV7-3 and TRBJ2-2, with 11 bases identical to TRBD1. This CDR3 region has 17 residues. V lost 5 bases, J lost 6 bases, and 11 bases stayed unmatched. Germline CDR1 reads SGHTA; CDR2 reads FQGTGA. The CDR3 DNA follows: TGTGCCAGCAGCATTACCATACCGGGACAGGGGGCCGGGGAGCTGTTTTTT. This gives the protein CASSITIPGQGAGELFF.

The chain joins TRBV11-2 to TRBJ1-1; D not certain. The germline V gene has CDR1 SGHAT and CDR2 FQNNGV. The CDR3 contains 12 residues. V was clipped by 4 bases and J by 10 bases, with 13 bases between them. The CDR3 loop is CASSSDRMGAFF. The CDR3 DNA sequence: TGTGCCAGCAGCTCCGACCGGATGGGAGCTTTCTTT.

This clone was picked up one time. The chain combines TRBV2 with TRBJ1-5; 7 nucleotides agree with TRBD1. Germline V gene data show CDR1 as SNHLY and CDR2 as FYNNEI. Germline trimming cut 7 bases from V and 5 bases from J; bases unmatched to any gene: 5. The CDR3 is 13 residues long. CDR3 sequence: CASKTGEYQPQHF. CDR3 in DNA: TGTGCCAGCAAAACAGGGGAATATCAGCCCCAGCATTTT. Together with reference TRBV2 and TRBJ1-5, the CDR3 gives the full variable domain: EPEVTQTPSHQVTQMGQEVILRCVPISNHLYFYWYRQILGQKVEFLVSFYNNEISEKSEIFDDQFSVERPDGSNFTLKIRSTKLEDSAMYFCASKTGEYQPQHFGDGTRLSIL.

The chain is built from TRBV5-1 and TRBJ1-1; possible D gene TRBD1, 5 bases. V was shortened by 4 bases and J by 1 base, with 11 bases between the two germline ends. Germline-derived CDR1 and CDR2 are SGHRS and YFSETQ. The CDR3 contains 14 residues. The CDR3 sequence: CASSGGPSNTEAFF. The CDR3 DNA sequence: TGCGCCAGCAGCGGGGGACCTTCGAACACTGAAGCTTTCTTT.

The rearrangement links TRBV9 to TRBJ2-3, with TRBD2 matching 11 bases. The CDR3 has 16 amino acids. Germline V gene data show CDR1 as SGDLS and CDR2 as YYNGEE. Unmatched junction bases numbered 8, after V lost 2 bases and J lost 6 bases. This CDR3 reads CASSVGTSGRFDTQYF. The DNA of the CDR3 is TGTGCCAGCAGCGTCGGGACTAGCGGAAGGTTTGATACGCAGTATTTT.

The genes are TRBV4-1 and TRBJ1-2, with a tentative D call TRBD1 (5 bases). The CDR3 loop spans 14 amino acids. Trimming took 3 bases from V and 8 from J, leaving 16 bases between them. Per germline, CDR1 MGHRA and CDR2 YSYEKL. The DNA for the CDR3 is TGCGCCAGCAGCCAGTTGGGACCGGCCTCCGGCTACACCTTC. Its protein is CASSQLGPASGYTF.

The rearrangement links TRBV5-1 to TRBJ2-7; D is tentatively TRBD1 or TRBD2 (6 bases each). This CDR3 is 15 amino acids long. The germline V gene has CDR1 SGHRS and CDR2 YFSETQ. Deletions cut 5 bases from V and 3 bases from J, with 18 bases between. The CDR3 bases are TGCGCCAGCAGATCCGGAGGGGGACGGATCTACGAGCAGTACTTC. Translated: CASRSGGGRIYEQYF. Combining the CDR3 with reference TRBV5-1 and TRBJ2-7 gives the whole variable domain KAGVTQTPRYLIKTRGQQVTLSCSPISGHRSVSWYQQTPGQGLQFLFEYFSETQRNKGNFPGRFSGRQFSNSRSEMNVSTLELGDSALYLCASRSGGGRIYEQYFGPGTRLTVT.

The rearrangement links TRBV7-2 to TRBJ2-5; D call uncertain. Germline values: CDR1 SGHTA, CDR2 FQGNSA. V was shortened by 0 bases and J by 1 base, with 6 bases between the two germline ends. The CDR3 extends over 14 amino acids. For the CDR3, the DNA is TGTGCCAGCAGCTTAGCGTCTACCCAAGAGACCCAGTACTTC. This gives the protein CASSLASTQETQYF.

The chain employs TRBV19 and TRBJ2-1, with 14 bases lining up with TRBD2. The CDR3 is 16 residues long. V shed 5 bases, J shed 7 bases, and the junction held 7 bases outside the gene matches. Germline CDR1 reads LNHDA; CDR2 reads SQIVND (reference sequence). CDR3 in DNA: TGTGCCAGTAGTTCCTCGACTAGCGGGGGGGATAATGAGCAGTTCTTC. Its protein is CASSSSTSGGDNEQFF.

The V call is TRBV5-1, the J call TRBJ2-1, with TRBD2 matching over 9 bases. Germline V gene sequence: CDR1 SGHRS, CDR2 YFSETQ. Trimming took 6 bases from V and 9 from J; bases not matched to a gene: 10. This CDR3 is built from 14 residues. The CDR3 is CASNLSPAGGEQFF. The DNA for the CDR3 is TGCGCCAGCAACCTGAGTCCAGCGGGGGGTGAGCAGTTCTTC.

This clone was observed a handful of times. This sequence joins TRBV18 and TRBJ1-5; unclear D gene. Germline V lookup: CDR1 KGHSH, CDR2 LQKENI. The CDR3 contains 13 residues. V was shortened by 3 bases and J by 8 bases, with 11 bases between the two germline ends. This CDR3 is CASSPQGGEPQHF. For the CDR3, the DNA is TGTGCCAGCTCACCCCAAGGTGGTGAGCCCCAGCATTTT.

The chain is built from TRBV6-5 and TRBJ2-7; 9 bases are a match to TRBD1. Unmatched junction bases numbered 10, after V lost 5 bases and J lost 5 bases. This CDR3 comprises 15 residues. Germline V lookup: CDR1 MNHEY, CDR2 SVGAGI. CDR3 sequence (DNA): TGTGCCAGCAGTCCACAGGGGGCGCGGCGTAACGAGCAGTACTTC. Amino acids: CASSPQGARRNEQYF.

Turning to this clone: Other DNA variants within this sample encode the same CDR3. The chain recombines TRBV19 with TRBJ1-1; D is uncertain. The V end was cut by 6 bases, the J end by 2 bases, with 16 bases between. The CDR3 runs 15 residues. Germline assignment: CDR1 LNHDA and CDR2 SQIVND (reference sequence). This CDR3 reads CASSNSGRVNTEAFF. As DNA, the CDR3 is TGTGCCAGTAGCAACTCTGGACGGGTAAACACTGAAGCTTTCTTT. Full variable domain (outside the CDR3, taken from reference TRBV19 and TRBJ1-1): DGGITQSPKYLFRKEGQNVTLSCEQNLNHDAMYWYRQDPGQGLRLIYYSQIVNDFQKGDIAEGYSVSREKKESFPLTVTSAQKNPTAFYLCASSNSGRVNTEAFFGQGTRLTVV.

The chain is built from TRBV27 and TRBJ1-2; 8 bases map to TRBD1. The germline V gene encodes CDR1 MNHEY and CDR2 SMNVEV (reference sequence). V shed 2 bases and J 4 bases; nucleotides not matched to a gene: 9. The CDR3 contains 16 residues. In DNA form, the CDR3 reads TGTGCCAGCAGTTTAGCCGGGCGACAGGGGAGCTATGGCTACACCTTC. Its protein product is CASSLAGRQGSYGYTF.

The gene calls are TRBV18 and TRBJ2-7, with TRBD1 as a possible D gene (6 bases). Germline lookup yields CDR1 KGHSH and CDR2 LQKENI. V lost 2 bases, J lost 5 bases, and 16 bases lay in between. CDR3 length: 15 residues. The CDR3 loop reads CASSPGAQGSDEQYF. CDR3 nucleotides: TGTGCCAGCTCACCAGGGGCGCAGGGGAGCGACGAGCAGTACTTC.